Each of the 19 T cell receptor beta chains below was sequenced from the same sample in a study of shared clonotypes between healthy human individuals. The assay was immunoSEQ multiplex PCR, and TCRdb's table has in-frame clones only and misses some. Of roughly 2.2 million clones listed, about nine tenths were seen once; the top ten hold 0.37%. The sequencing input was naive CD4+ T cells from PBMCs. Specified subset: CD45RA+ positively selected. These receptors all come from a man younger than 35 in good health. Some clones in this sample may be carry-over from other donors' samples.

This chain links TRBV19 with TRBJ1-5, with D maybe TRBD1 (5 bases). CDR3 size: 15 residues. V lost 6 bases to trimming and J lost 2 bases, with 14 bases between them. The germline V gene has CDR1 LNHDA and CDR2 SQIVND (reference sequence). CDR3 in amino acids: CASSPGTVGNQPQHF. The CDR3 nucleotides are TGTGCCAGTAGCCCCGGGACGGTTGGCAATCAGCCCCAGCATTTT.

In nucleotides, the CDR3 is TGTGCCAGCAGCGCGGACCTGGGCCCCCCAGATACGCAGTATTTT. Its translation: CASSADLGPPDTQYF. This rearrangement joins TRBV9 to TRBJ2-3; D gene unclear. Germline V gene data show CDR1 as SGDLS and CDR2 as YYNGEE. This CDR3 has 15 residues. Trimming left V 3 bases short and J 4 bases short, with 15 bases between.

To note about this clone: Additional DNA sequences in this sample encode the identical CDR3. The gene calls are TRBV6-1 and TRBJ1-5; D is possibly TRBD1 (6 bases). Between the trimmed V and J ends, which lost 2 bases and 0 bases, there was a span of 11 bases. Germline lookup yields CDR1 MNHNS and CDR2 SASEGT. This CDR3 has 16 amino acids. CDR3 amino acids: CASSERGQYSNQPQHF. The CDR3 DNA sequence: TGTGCCAGCAGTGAACGGGGACAATATAGCAATCAGCCCCAGCATTTT.

This chain uses TRBV28 with TRBJ1-2, with D possibly TRBD1 on 5 matching bases. CDR3 length: 15 residues. CDR1 is MDHEN and CDR2 is SYDVKM in the germline V gene. Trimming stripped 3 bases from V and 8 bases from J, with 19 bases between. The CDR3 sequence: CASSLRQSFYVGYTF. DNA for the CDR3: TGTGCCAGCAGTTTGAGACAGAGCTTCTATGTAGGCTACACCTTC.

The J gene is TRBJ2-1, the V gene TRBV5-4; D is uncertain. V was pared by 3 bases and J by 10 bases, with 11 bases between. CDR3 length equals 12 residues. The germline CDR1 and CDR2 sequences are SGHNT and YYREEE (reference sequence). CDR3 loop: CASSSLRWEQFF. In DNA form, the CDR3 reads TGTGCCAGCAGCTCGCTAAGGTGGGAGCAGTTCTTC.

This clone has just one count. The chain carries TRBV4-3 and TRBJ2-7; TRBD2 aligns across 7 bases. CDR1 LGHNA and CDR2 YSLEER come from the germline V gene. V dropped 0 bases and J dropped 7; count of bases not matched to a gene: 9. The CDR3 has 15 amino acids. The CDR3 sequence is CASSQEASGMTEQYF. Written as DNA, the CDR3 is TGCGCCAGCAGCCAAGAGGCTAGCGGCATGACAGAGCAGTACTTC.

The V gene is TRBV7-9, the J gene TRBJ2-1; 14 bases match TRBD2. The CDR3 has 18 amino acids. J gave up 0 bases and V 5 bases, and 6 bases lay outside the gene matches. The germline V gene has CDR1 SEHNR and CDR2 FQNEAQ (reference sequence). The CDR3 DNA follows: TGTGCCAGCAGCGGGGGACTAGCGGGAGTAGGCTCCTACAATGAGCAGTTCTTC. Translation gives CASSGGLAGVGSYNEQFF.

V is TRBV5-1 and J is TRBJ2-1, with D possibly being TRBD2 (5 bases). The CDR3 runs 16 residues. V dropped 4 bases and J dropped 5 bases, with 19 bases sitting between them. Looked up from germline, CDR1 is SGHRS and CDR2 is YFSETQ. The CDR3 loop is CASSHGVLQRHNEQFF. The CDR3 DNA reads as TGCGCCAGCAGCCACGGGGTTTTACAGCGGCACAATGAGCAGTTCTTC.

The chain joins TRBV6-6 to TRBJ2-3; the D is unclear. Germline-derived CDR1 and CDR2 are MNHNY and SVGAGI (reference sequence). The V and J ends lost 2 bases and 4 bases respectively, with 4 bases between them. This CDR3 region has 12 residues. The CDR3 region is CASSYDSDTQYF. DNA of the CDR3: TGTGCCAGCAGTTACGATTCAGATACGCAGTATTTT.

A few counts support this clone. The CDR3 here is CSVEDTAGGARTDTQYF. CDR3 nucleotide sequence: TGCAGCGTTGAAGATACGGCAGGGGGCGCGCGCACAGATACGCAGTATTTT. The V call is TRBV29-1, the J call TRBJ2-3, with 8 positions matching TRBD1. CDR1 SQVTM and CDR2 ANQGSEA come from the germline V gene. The J segment lost 1 base and the V segment lost 0 bases, leaving 9 bases of the junction unmatched. The CDR3 has 17 residues.

The chain joins TRBV7-2 to TRBJ2-1; TRBD1 matches 8 bases. Trimming cost V 1 base and J 5 bases; bases outside gene matches: 4. There are 15 residues in the CDR3. Germline V lookup: CDR1 SGHTA, CDR2 FQGNSA. The CDR3 sequence: CASSLVGTGDNEQFF. CDR3 nucleotide sequence: TGTGCCAGCAGCTTAGTCGGGACAGGAGACAATGAGCAGTTCTTC.

The chain combines TRBV10-2 with TRBJ2-5, with 7 bases aligning to TRBD1. CDR3 length: 15 residues. Germline V lookup: CDR1 WSHSY, CDR2 SAAADI. V lost 5 bases to trimming and J lost 5 bases; unmatched junction nucleotides: 11. The CDR3 reads CASSSKGGFEETQYF. For the CDR3, the DNA is TGCGCCAGCAGTAGTAAAGGGGGCTTTGAGGAGACCCAGTACTTC.

CDR3: CASSLGGYSSTDTQYF. CDR3 DNA sequence: TGTGCCAGCAGCTTAGGCGGTTACTCTAGCACAGATACGCAGTATTTT. The V gene is TRBV11-3, the J gene TRBJ2-3, with D unclear. The CDR3 is 16 residues long. Trimming left V 1 base short and J 0 bases short, with 11 bases between. Germline V lookup: CDR1 SGHNT, CDR2 YENEEA.

The rearrangement links TRBV12-1 to TRBJ2-3; the table's D call of TRBD1 was not tested on the DNA. TRBV12-1 is tagged as a pseudogene. CDR3 length: 14 residues. The CDR3 is CASSAGQNLGTQYF. The CDR3 DNA reads as TGTGCCAGCAGCGCGGGACAGAATCTTGGTACGCAGTATTTT.

V usage is TRBV9 and J usage is TRBJ2-7, with D unresolved. V dropped 4 bases and J dropped 2 bases, with 16 bases sitting between them. The length of the CDR3 is 15 residues. Germline CDR1 and CDR2: SGDLS and YYNGEE. CDR3 protein: CASSPREVPTYEQYF. Here the CDR3 DNA reads TGTGCCAGCAGCCCCCGAGAGGTTCCTACCTACGAGCAGTACTTC.

The CDR3 loop is CASGTGTSYEQYF. In DNA, the CDR3 is TGTGCTAGTGGAACCGGGACTTCCTACGAGCAGTACTTC. This chain uses TRBV12-5 with TRBJ2-7; a weak D match, TRBD2 (6 bases). The V end lost 6 bases, the J end lost 1 base, and 10 bases lay between the germline ends. The germline gives CDR1 LGHNT, CDR2 FRNRAP. CDR3 length: 13 residues.

The V and J genes are TRBV5-4 and TRBJ2-4; TRBD2 is a possible D gene (7 bases). V was pared by 2 bases and J by 15 bases, with 21 bases between. The CDR3 spans 14 residues. Germline CDR1 SGHNT, CDR2 YYREEE (reference sequence). For the CDR3, the DNA is TGTGCCAGCAGCTTATTCCAACGGGGGGCCCCTAGGTACTTC. It specifies CASSLFQRGAPRYF.

The rearrangement uses TRBV15 and TRBJ2-1, with D perhaps TRBD2 (5 bases). The germline gives CDR1 LNHNV, CDR2 YYDKDF (reference sequence). V was cut by 3 bases and J by 0 bases, with 9 bases left in between. This CDR3 region has 15 residues. In DNA form, the CDR3 reads TGTGCCACCAGCAGTGGGAGAAACTCCTACAATGAGCAGTTCTTC. Its protein product is CATSSGRNSYNEQFF.

The V call is TRBV6-6, the J call TRBJ2-1, with 12 positions matching TRBD1. Germline lookup yields CDR1 MNHNY and CDR2 SVGAGI (reference sequence). Trimming took 7 bases from V and 8 from J; bases not matched to a gene: 12. The CDR3 runs 16 residues. The CDR3 sequence is CASNKREGQGAHEQFF. CDR3 DNA sequence: TGTGCCAGCAACAAAAGGGAGGGACAGGGGGCACATGAGCAGTTCTTC.